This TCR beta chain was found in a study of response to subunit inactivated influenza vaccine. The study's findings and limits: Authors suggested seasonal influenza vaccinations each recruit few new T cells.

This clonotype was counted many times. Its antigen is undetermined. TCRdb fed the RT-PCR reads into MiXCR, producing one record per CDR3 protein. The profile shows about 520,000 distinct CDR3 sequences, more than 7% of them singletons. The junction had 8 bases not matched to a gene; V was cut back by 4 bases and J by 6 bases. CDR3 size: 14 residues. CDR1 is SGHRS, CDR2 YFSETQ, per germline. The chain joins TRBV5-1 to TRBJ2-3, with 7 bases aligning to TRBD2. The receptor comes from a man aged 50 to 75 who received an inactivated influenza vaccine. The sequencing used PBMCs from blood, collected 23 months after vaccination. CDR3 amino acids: CASSGEGRRDTQYF. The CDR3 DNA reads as TGCGCCAGCAGCGGGGAGGGTAGGAGGGATACGCAGTATTTT. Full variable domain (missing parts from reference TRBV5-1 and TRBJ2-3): KAGVTQTPRYLIKTRGQQVTLSCSPISGHRSVSWYQQTPGQGLQFLFEYFSETQRNKGNFPGRFSGRQFSNSRSEMNVSTLELGDSALYLCASSGEGRRDTQYFGPGTRLTVL.